This TCR beta chain was found in a study of Graves' ophthalmopathy and Graves' hyperthyroidism. Overall study context: Stable hyperthyroidism referred to disease that showed no ophthalmopathy within 18 months of follow-up.

As diagnostic evidence, clinical symptoms, serum thyroxine, TRAb, thyroid ultrasound and orbital computed tomography were relied upon. Study-wide points: This model predicted ophthalmopathy progression (sensitivity 70% to 71%, specificity about 72%).

Regarding this clonotype: What it binds is unknown. An end of the junction differs from the germline gene, which may be a read error.

The TCR beta CDR3 regions underwent amplification from RNA transcripts. HTBI-primed first-round RT-PCR preceded second-round multiplex PCR. TCRdb redid the calling of the multiplex PCR reads with MiXCR, one entry per CDR3 protein. This sample has roughly 600,000 distinct CDR3 sequences, with 35% to 40% found just once. Sequencing used peripheral blood or thyroid tissue (not recorded which). This sequence was found in an adult man with Graves' hyperthyroidism.

CDR3 in DNA: TGCGCCGGCAGCCAGCCCGTAGCGCCTTACGAGCAGTACTTC. Translation: CAGSQPVAPYEQYF. This sequence joins TRBV4-1 and TRBJ2-7; perhaps TRBD2 as D (5 bases). CDR1 MGHRA and CDR2 YSYEKL come from the germline V gene. The CDR3 has 14 residues.